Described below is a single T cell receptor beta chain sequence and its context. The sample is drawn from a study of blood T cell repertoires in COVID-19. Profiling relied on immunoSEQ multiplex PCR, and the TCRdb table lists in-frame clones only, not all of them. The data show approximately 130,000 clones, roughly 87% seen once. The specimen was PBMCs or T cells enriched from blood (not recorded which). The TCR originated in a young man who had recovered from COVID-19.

CDR3 residues: CASSLELASSYNEQFF. The CDR3 nucleotides read TGCGCCAGCAGCTTGGAACTAGCGAGCTCCTACAATGAGCAGTTCTTC. This chain links TRBV5-1 with TRBJ2-1, with 7 bases identical to TRBD2. CDR3 length: 16 residues. Germline trimming cut 0 bases from V and 0 bases from J; bases unmatched to any gene: 3. Per germline, CDR1 SGHRS and CDR2 YFSETQ.